This TCR beta chain was sequenced during a study of T cell clones after liver transplantation. About the research overall: Post-transplant blood was tracked for graft-donor-reactive T cell clones identified in a pre-transplant mixed lymphocyte reaction. Pre-transplant mixed lymphocyte reactions yielded third-party-reactive TCRbeta sequences as comparators for graft-donor-reactive sequences. Three of eight recipients were HCV-positive; others had non-autoimmune, non-viral indications. Points from the study as a whole: A significant post-transplant drop in circulating graft-donor-reactive CD4 TCRbeta sequences occurred in most of the 8 subjects.

Measured with immunoSEQ multiplex PCR; TCRdb has only the in-frame clones, and not every one. The repertoire has 60,000 or so clones, 71% of them found once; the top ten carry 15%. In the case of this clone: No antigen is known for it.

Trimming removed 6 bases from V and 10 bases from J; junction bases left unmatched: 17. CDR3 length: 17 amino acids. Per the germline V gene, CDR1 is MDHEN and CDR2 is SYDVKM. This TCR derives from a human donor who received a liver transplant. Here the sequenced sample was CD4+ T cells from blood, taken before liver transplant. V and J are TRBV28 and TRBJ1-6; 8 nucleotides line up with TRBD1. This chain's CDR3 is CASSPPRTGGRGSPLHF. The CDR3 DNA reads as TGTGCCAGCAGCCCCCCGCGAACAGGGGGAAGAGGATCACCCCTCCACTTT.